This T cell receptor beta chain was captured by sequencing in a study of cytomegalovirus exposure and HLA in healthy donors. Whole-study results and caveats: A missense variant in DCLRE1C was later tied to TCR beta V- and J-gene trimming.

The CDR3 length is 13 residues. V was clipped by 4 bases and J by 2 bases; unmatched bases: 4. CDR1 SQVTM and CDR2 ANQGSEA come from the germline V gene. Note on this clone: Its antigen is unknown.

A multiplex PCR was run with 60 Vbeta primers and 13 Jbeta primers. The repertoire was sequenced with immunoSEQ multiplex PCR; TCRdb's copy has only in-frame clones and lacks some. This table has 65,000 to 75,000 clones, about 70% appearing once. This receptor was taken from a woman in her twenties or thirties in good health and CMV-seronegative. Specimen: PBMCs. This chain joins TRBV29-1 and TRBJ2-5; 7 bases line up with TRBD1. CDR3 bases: TGCAGCGTTGTATGGACAGGTCAAGAGACCCAGTACTTC. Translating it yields CSVVWTGQETQYF. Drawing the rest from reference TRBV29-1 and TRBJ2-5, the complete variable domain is SAVISQKPSRDICQRGTSLTIQCQVDSQVTMMFWYRQQPGQSLTLIATANQGSEATYESGFVIDKFPISRPNLTFSTLTVSNMSPEDSSIYLCSVVWTGQETQYFGPGTRLLVL.